This is a list of T cell receptor beta chains from one sample in a study of T cell responses to AZD1222 COVID-19 vaccine. Assay used: immunoSEQ multiplex PCR; TCRdb lists only in-frame clones, some missing. Counted here are roughly 150,000 clones, approximately 90% occurring once; the ten biggest clones make up around 1.2%. The sample consisted of peripheral blood, taken 28 days after the second AZD1222 dose. The source is an adult who received the AZD1222 COVID-19 vaccine. The CDR3 runs from the conserved cysteine through the conserved F or W. The order of the fields is V gene, clone size, D gene, J gene, CDR3 DNA, CDR3 protein. D genes are given only for firm matches. The size entry is marked missing in some rows and otherwise reads once, few, many or a size class.

v_call: TRBV11-2; clone_size: .; d_call: TRBD2; j_call: TRBJ2-2; cdr3_nt: TGTGCCAGCAGACTAGCGGGGGGGCCCACCGGGGAGCTGTTTTTT; cdr3_aa: CASRLAGGPTGELFF
v_call: TRBV2; clone_size: .; d_call: TRBD2; j_call: TRBJ2-1; cdr3_nt: TGTGCCAGCAGCGCCGGGACTAGCGGCTACAATGAGCAGTTCTTC; cdr3_aa: CASSAGTSGYNEQFF
v_call: TRBV7-9; clone_size: .; d_call: .; j_call: TRBJ1-2; cdr3_nt: TGTGCCAGCAGCCATACCCCTCGGGGCAATAACTATGGCTACACCTTC; cdr3_aa: CASSHTPRGNNYGYTF
v_call: TRBV18; clone_size: .; d_call: .; j_call: TRBJ2-5; cdr3_nt: TGTGCCAGCTCATCCATCAATAGACAGGGAGGGGAGACCCAGTACTTC; cdr3_aa: CASSSINRQGGETQYF
v_call: TRBV6-2/TRBV6-3; clone_size: .; d_call: TRBD1; j_call: TRBJ1-5; cdr3_nt: TGTGCCAGCAGTTACTCGGGACAGTTGAATCAGCCCCAGCATTTT; cdr3_aa: CASSYSGQLNQPQHF
v_call: TRBV3-1/TRBV3-2; clone_size: .; d_call: TRBD2; j_call: TRBJ2-1; cdr3_nt: TGTGCCAGCAGCCAGCCCCCGGGACTAGGGTCCCATGAGCAGTTCTTC; cdr3_aa: CASSQPPGLGSHEQFF
v_call: TRBV2; clone_size: .; d_call: .; j_call: TRBJ2-7; cdr3_nt: TGTGCCAGCAACCCCATTCCCGGGAGCGAGCAGTACTTC; cdr3_aa: CASNPIPGSEQYF
v_call: TRBV19; clone_size: .; d_call: .; j_call: TRBJ2-7; cdr3_nt: TGTGCCAGTAGTATCGGGCCCGAGTCCTACGAGCAGTACTTC; cdr3_aa: CASSIGPESYEQYF
v_call: TRBV27; clone_size: .; d_call: .; j_call: TRBJ1-2; cdr3_nt: TGTGCCAGCAGTTTATCGGGTACCTATGGCTACACCTTC; cdr3_aa: CASSLSGTYGYTF
v_call: TRBV2; clone_size: .; d_call: .; j_call: TRBJ1-3; cdr3_nt: TGTGCCAGCAGGGGGCAACCCGGAAACACCATATATTTT; cdr3_aa: CASRGQPGNTIYF
v_call: TRBV6-5; clone_size: .; d_call: TRBD2; j_call: TRBJ2-2; cdr3_nt: TGTGCCACTCCCGGCGGGGGACCGAACACCGGGGAGCTGTTTTTT; cdr3_aa: CATPGGGPNTGELFF
v_call: TRBV19; clone_size: .; d_call: .; j_call: TRBJ2-7; cdr3_nt: TGTGCCAGTAGTTTAGGACCTGGGAGCTCCTACGAGCAGTACTTC; cdr3_aa: CASSLGPGSSYEQYF
v_call: TRBV7-2; clone_size: .; d_call: .; j_call: TRBJ2-2; cdr3_nt: TGTGCCAGCAGCTCCCCAAGGGGGGCGGGAGTATACGGGGAGCTGTTTTTT; cdr3_aa: CASSSPRGAGVYGELFF
v_call: TRBV18; clone_size: few; d_call: TRBD1; j_call: TRBJ2-7; cdr3_nt: TGTGCCAGCTCCCCCCGGACAGGCTCCTACGAGCAGTACTTC; cdr3_aa: CASSPRTGSYEQYF
v_call: TRBV18; clone_size: .; d_call: .; j_call: TRBJ1-5; cdr3_nt: TGTGCCAGCTCACCACCGGGTTCTCAGGGAGGAAATCAGCCCCAGCATTTT; cdr3_aa: CASSPPGSQGGNQPQHF
v_call: TRBV7-9; clone_size: .; d_call: TRBD1; j_call: TRBJ1-1; cdr3_nt: TGTGCCAGCAGCTCAGGACAGGTGGACACTGAAGCTTTCTTT; cdr3_aa: CASSSGQVDTEAFF
v_call: TRBV6-6; clone_size: .; d_call: TRBD1; j_call: TRBJ1-5; cdr3_nt: TGTGCCAGCAGTCCCCTGAGGGGACAGGGGGACAATCAGCCCCAGCATTTT; cdr3_aa: CASSPLRGQGDNQPQHF
v_call: TRBV18; clone_size: .; d_call: .; j_call: TRBJ2-3; cdr3_nt: TGTGCCAGCTCTACCACAAATGTTAAACTGGATACGCAGTATTTT; cdr3_aa: CASSTTNVKLDTQYF
v_call: TRBV5-1; clone_size: .; d_call: .; j_call: TRBJ2-7; cdr3_nt: TGCGCCAGCAGCTTGACTGGGGACCGAATATCCTACGAGCAGTACTTC; cdr3_aa: CASSLTGDRISYEQYF
v_call: TRBV19; clone_size: .; d_call: .; j_call: TRBJ1-5; cdr3_nt: TGTGCCAGTACCCTAGACAGACGCAATCAGCCCCAGCATTTT; cdr3_aa: CASTLDRRNQPQHF
v_call: TRBV27; clone_size: .; d_call: TRBD2; j_call: TRBJ2-1; cdr3_nt: TGTGCCAGCAGACTGCTAGCGGGAGCTGACAACAATGAGCAGTTCTTC; cdr3_aa: CASRLLAGADNNEQFF
v_call: TRBV7-3; clone_size: .; d_call: .; j_call: TRBJ2-3; cdr3_nt: TGTGCCAGCAGTTTAAGCGGGTACACAGATACGCAGTATTTT; cdr3_aa: CASSLSGYTDTQYF
v_call: TRBV2; clone_size: .; d_call: TRBD1; j_call: TRBJ1-5; cdr3_nt: TGTGCCAGCAGTGAATCAGGGGGTGATCAGCCCCAGCATTTT; cdr3_aa: CASSESGGDQPQHF
v_call: TRBV18; clone_size: .; d_call: .; j_call: TRBJ1-4; cdr3_nt: TGTGCCAGCTCCCTTCGGGACCTCGGATTTAATGAAAAACTGTTTTTT; cdr3_aa: CASSLRDLGFNEKLFF
v_call: TRBV9; clone_size: once; d_call: TRBD1; j_call: TRBJ2-7; cdr3_nt: TGTGCCAGCAGCGTAGAGGGGACAGGGACGGAGCAGTACTTC; cdr3_aa: CASSVEGTGTEQYF
v_call: TRBV7-2; clone_size: once; d_call: .; j_call: TRBJ2-1; cdr3_nt: TGTGCCAGCAGCTTAGGTCCGCGTTATGAGCAGTTCTTC; cdr3_aa: CASSLGPRYEQFF
v_call: TRBV3-1/TRBV3-2; clone_size: .; d_call: .; j_call: TRBJ1-6; cdr3_nt: TGTGCCAGCAGCCAGGGTATAGGGTCACCCCTCCACTTT; cdr3_aa: CASSQGIGSPLHF
v_call: TRBV3-1/TRBV3-2; clone_size: once; d_call: .; j_call: TRBJ2-1; cdr3_nt: TGTGCCAGCAGCCACCCAGAGATCTACAATGAGCAGTTCTTC; cdr3_aa: CASSHPEIYNEQFF
v_call: TRBV2; clone_size: .; d_call: TRBD1; j_call: TRBJ1-1; cdr3_nt: TGTGCCAGCAGTATCACCGGACAGGGATCAGAGAGGGAAGCTTTCTTT; cdr3_aa: CASSITGQGSEREAFF
v_call: TRBV7-9; clone_size: .; d_call: TRBD1; j_call: TRBJ1-5; cdr3_nt: TGTGCCAGCAGCTCCTTGGACAGGCCCAATCAGCCCCAGCATTTT; cdr3_aa: CASSSLDRPNQPQHF
v_call: TRBV19; clone_size: .; d_call: .; j_call: TRBJ2-7; cdr3_nt: TGTGCCAGTAGTGGCGCAGGGCCTACCTACGAGCAGTACTTC; cdr3_aa: CASSGAGPTYEQYF
v_call: TRBV10-3; clone_size: few; d_call: .; j_call: TRBJ1-5; cdr3_nt: TGTGCCATCAGTGGTGGCGACAGGCTGGGTCAGCCCCAGCATTTT; cdr3_aa: CAISGGDRLGQPQHF
v_call: TRBV2; clone_size: .; d_call: TRBD1; j_call: TRBJ1-5; cdr3_nt: TGTGCCAGCAGTGAACCGAGGACAGGGTACAGACAGCCCCAGCATTTT; cdr3_aa: CASSEPRTGYRQPQHF
v_call: TRBV6-6; clone_size: .; d_call: .; j_call: TRBJ2-4; cdr3_nt: TGTGCCAGCAGCCCAAAAGAGGTAGCCAAAAACATTCAGTACTTC; cdr3_aa: CASSPKEVAKNIQYF
v_call: TRBV19; clone_size: .; d_call: .; j_call: TRBJ1-6; cdr3_nt: TGTGCCAGTAGTATGCGAGTTGGGGCCGTGAATTCACCCCTCCACTTT; cdr3_aa: CASSMRVGAVNSPLHF
v_call: TRBV28; clone_size: .; d_call: TRBD1; j_call: TRBJ1-1; cdr3_nt: TGTGCCAGCAGTTCGTTCGACAGGGTGAACACTGAAGCTTTCTTT; cdr3_aa: CASSSFDRVNTEAFF
v_call: TRBV28; clone_size: .; d_call: .; j_call: TRBJ1-5; cdr3_nt: TGTGCCAGCAGTCCCGCGGGACGCAGCAATCAGCCCCAGCATTTT; cdr3_aa: CASSPAGRSNQPQHF